This note documents a single T cell receptor (beta chain) sequence. Trimming shortened V by 0 bases and J by 0 bases, and 15 bases separated the two germline ends. CDR3 length: 17 amino acids. CDR1 and CDR2 (germline): KGHSH, LQKENI. These data are taken from a study of blood T cell repertoires in COVID-19. Across the whole study: T cells, B-cell-depleted T cells, or PBMCs provided the cDNA or gDNA that served as material.

Clones were read by immunoSEQ multiplex PCR, and TCRdb kept only the in-frame ones, dropping some. The sample lists fewer than 90,000 clones; nearly 95% were seen once. V is TRBV18 and J is TRBJ2-7, with a weak D call TRBD1 (5 bases). The origin of this receptor is a human donor with active COVID-19. The donor label of this sample is uncertain. Sequenced material: peripheral blood. The CDR3 here is CASSPPFMDKSSYEQYF. The CDR3 DNA follows: TGTGCCAGCTCACCACCTTTTATGGACAAGAGCTCCTACGAGCAGTACTTC.